A single sample gave rise to the 29 T cell receptor beta chains below, sequenced in a study of T cell responses to AZD1222 COVID-19 vaccine. Sequencing used immunoSEQ multiplex PCR; TCRdb keeps in-frame clones, though not all of them. The sample holds 85,000 to 90,000 clones, about 92% seen once. The sample consisted of peripheral blood, taken 28 days after the second AZD1222 dose. These TCRs come from an adult who received the AZD1222 COVID-19 vaccine.

The rearrangement uses TRBV12-5 and TRBJ1-5; D ambiguous. The ends were cut back, 1 base at V and 5 bases at J, with 6 bases in the middle. This CDR3 is 13 amino acids long. The germline CDR1 and CDR2 sequences are LGHNT and FRNRAP. The CDR3 protein is CASGLAGHQPQHF. DNA of the CDR3: TGTGCTAGTGGTTTGGCGGGCCATCAGCCCCAGCATTTT. Based on the CDR3 plus reference TRBV12-5 and TRBJ1-5, the full variable domain is DARVTQTPRHKVTEMGQEVTMRCQPILGHNTVFWYRQTMMQGLELLAYFRNRAPLDDSGMPKDRFSAEMPDATLATLKIQPSEPRDSAVYFCASGLAGHQPQHFGDGTRLSIL.

This chain connects TRBV11-2 to TRBJ1-5; the D is unclear. Looked up from germline, CDR1 is SGHAT and CDR2 is FQNNGV. Trimming took 1 base from V and 6 from J, leaving 13 bases between them. The CDR3 totals 15 residues. As DNA, the CDR3 is TGTGCCAGCAGCTTAGGGGCGGGAATGGGTCAGCCCCAGCATTTT. Encoded protein: CASSLGAGMGQPQHF.

The V gene is TRBV6-5, the J gene TRBJ1-2, with 9 bases aligning to TRBD1. V dropped 6 bases and J dropped 4; count of bases not matched to a gene: 9. From germline, CDR1 is MNHEY and CDR2 SVGAGI. The CDR3 consists of 15 residues. Here the CDR3 reads CASRSGTGIRYGYTF. CDR3 bases: TGTGCCAGCAGGTCCGGGACAGGGATCCGCTATGGCTACACCTTC.

The rearrangement uses TRBV6-5 and TRBJ2-1; 10 bases map to TRBD2. The V gene's germline CDR1 is MNHEY and CDR2 SVGAGI. V was clipped by 4 bases and J by 10 bases; unmatched bases: 7. The CDR3 loop spans 14 amino acids. The CDR3 DNA is TGTGCCAGCAGTTGGTCGCTAGCGGGGGAGGAGCAGTTCTTC. Its protein product is CASSWSLAGEEQFF.

The rearrangement uses TRBV7-9 and TRBJ1-4, with D possibly being TRBD1 (6 bases). The germline V gene has CDR1 SEHNR and CDR2 FQNEAQ (reference sequence). This CDR3 has 15 residues. V shed 1 base and J shed 4 bases, with 10 bases lying between them. The DNA for the CDR3 is TGTGCCAGCAGCTTAGGTCCACAGGGTAATGAAAAACTGTTTTTT. It yields the protein CASSLGPQGNEKLFF.

The chain has TRBV20-1 and TRBJ2-3; D is undetermined. The V gene's germline CDR1 is DFQATT and CDR2 SNEGSKA (reference sequence). This CDR3 spans 11 amino acids. The V and J ends lost 7 bases and 2 bases respectively, with 7 bases between them. Here the CDR3 reads CSVRTTDTQYF. As DNA, the CDR3 is TGCAGTGTCAGGACCACAGATACGCAGTATTTT.

The chain recombines TRBV29-1 with TRBJ2-7; 10 nucleotides line up with TRBD1. Trimming at V came to 7 bases and at J to 3 bases, leaving 6 bases not matched to a gene. CDR1 and CDR2 from the germline V gene are SQVTM and ANQGSEA. This CDR3 spans 13 amino acids. CDR3: CSASDRGFYEQYF. The CDR3 nucleotides are TGCAGCGCCTCGGACAGGGGGTTCTACGAGCAGTACTTC.

The chain links TRBV7-9 to TRBJ1-2, with 9 bases identical to TRBD1. CDR3 length: 16 amino acids. CDR1 and CDR2 (germline): SEHNR, FQNEAQ (reference sequence). Trimming cost V 0 bases and J 4 bases; bases outside gene matches: 6. The CDR3 loop is CASSLATGGSGYGYTF. CDR3 coding DNA: TGTGCCAGCAGCTTAGCAACAGGGGGCTCAGGCTATGGCTACACCTTC.

This chain connects TRBV5-4 to TRBJ2-7, with D uncertain. Deletions cut 5 bases from V and 1 base from J, with 10 bases between. The CDR3 sequence is 13 residues long. Germline CDR1 and CDR2: SGHNT and YYREEE (reference sequence). The CDR3: CASSSFNSYEQYV. CDR3 DNA sequence: TGTGCCAGCAGTAGCTTCAATTCCTACGAGCAGTACGTC.

The gene calls are TRBV19 and TRBJ2-5, with 8 bases matching TRBD1. V shed 6 bases, J shed 1 base, and the junction held 4 bases outside the gene matches. This CDR3 region has 14 residues. CDR1 LNHDA and CDR2 SQIVND come from the germline V gene (reference sequence). The CDR3 loop reads CASRRTGTQETQYF. Here the CDR3 DNA reads TGTGCCAGTAGGAGGACAGGGACCCAAGAGACCCAGTACTTC.

This chain joins TRBV19 and TRBJ1-1; no reliable D call. This CDR3 is built from 14 residues. Germline loops: CDR1 LNHDA, CDR2 SQIVND (reference sequence). V was shortened by 1 base and J by 1 base, with 7 bases between the two germline ends. The CDR3 bases are TGTGCCAGTAGTATAGGGATAAAGAACACTGAAGCTTTCTTT. It codes for CASSIGIKNTEAFF.

The chain is built from TRBV15 and TRBJ1-3; D may be TRBD1 (6 bases). The CDR3 contains 15 residues. V was clipped by 1 base and J by 4 bases, with 11 bases between them. Germline values: CDR1 LNHNV, CDR2 YYDKDF (reference sequence). As DNA, the CDR3 is TGTGCCACCAGCAGAGGGGGGGGCCGAGGAAACACCATATATTTT. Its translation is CATSRGGGRGNTIYF.

The chain employs TRBV5-5 and TRBJ1-2; TRBD1 matches 10 bases. The CDR3 has 15 residues. CDR1 and CDR2 from the germline V gene are SGHKS and YYEKEE (reference sequence). The V and J ends lost 0 bases and 4 bases, in that order; junction bases with no gene match: 3. CDR3 DNA sequence: TGTGCCAGCAGCTTGGTTGGGACAGGGGCCTATGGCTACACCTTC. The encoded protein is CASSLVGTGAYGYTF.

The V gene is TRBV27, the J gene TRBJ2-3; the D is unclear. The CDR3 sequence is 12 residues long. The V and J ends lost 5 bases and 1 base respectively, with 4 bases between them. Per germline, CDR1 MNHEY and CDR2 SMNVEV (reference sequence). In DNA form, the CDR3 reads TGTGCCAGCAGTAGAGGCACAGATACGCAGTATTTT. Translating gives CASSRGTDTQYF.

This chain connects TRBV6-5 to TRBJ1-5; TRBD1 agrees at 8 bases. CDR1 and CDR2 from the germline V gene are MNHEY and SVGAGI. Germline trimming cut 2 bases from V and 3 bases from J; bases unmatched to any gene: 3. The length of the CDR3 is 15 residues. Here the CDR3 DNA reads TGTGCCAGCAGTTACCCGGGACAGGTCAATCAGCCCCAGCATTTT. It specifies CASSYPGQVNQPQHF.

The V call is TRBV14, the J call TRBJ2-3; TRBD2 aligns across 7 bases. V lost 4 bases to trimming and J lost 4 bases; unmatched junction nucleotides: 8. CDR3 length: 15 amino acids. Germline V gives CDR1 SGHDN, CDR2 FVKESK. CDR3 in amino acids: CASSRRQRGADTQYF. The DNA for the CDR3 is TGTGCCAGCAGCCGACGACAGCGGGGCGCAGATACGCAGTATTTT.

The V gene is TRBV27, the J gene TRBJ2-1, with TRBD1 matching over 7 bases. CDR1 is MNHEY and CDR2 is SMNVEV in the germline V gene (reference sequence). The CDR3 runs 15 residues. J lost 3 bases, V lost 2 bases, and 4 bases had no gene match. The CDR3, as DNA: TGTGCCAGCAGTTTAGAAGGGACAGACTACAATGAGCAGTTCTTC. Protein product: CASSLEGTDYNEQFF.

The chain joins TRBV29-1 to TRBJ1-1; D gene unclear. V lost 3 bases, J lost 1 base, and 6 bases lay in between. Germline CDR1 SQVTM, CDR2 ANQGSEA. The length of the CDR3 is 12 residues. The CDR3 is CSVDKGNTEAFF. Here the CDR3 DNA reads TGCAGCGTTGACAAGGGGAACACTGAAGCTTTCTTT.

V and J are TRBV19 and TRBJ1-2; 9 bases are a match to TRBD1. The CDR3 loop spans 13 amino acids. Germline V gene lookup returns CDR1 LNHDA and CDR2 SQIVND (reference sequence). Losses at the gene ends were 4 bases for V and 8 bases for J; bases not matched to a gene: 5. The CDR3 loop is CASSTQGALGYTF. In nucleotides, the CDR3 is TGTGCCAGTAGTACACAGGGGGCGCTGGGCTACACCTTC.

The J gene is TRBJ2-1, the V gene TRBV6-2 or TRBV6-3; a possible D gene is TRBD2 (5 bases). This CDR3 contains 14 residues. The germline CDR1 and CDR2 sequences are MNHEY and SVGEGT. Deletions cut 4 bases from V and 8 bases from J, with 15 bases between. CDR3 region: CASSLIPGLDEQFF. DNA of the CDR3: TGTGCCAGCAGTTTGATCCCCGGACTCGATGAGCAGTTCTTC.

The chain has TRBV7-2 and TRBJ2-7; 9 bases line up with TRBD2. CDR1 SGHTA and CDR2 FQGNSA come from the germline V gene. The length of the CDR3 is 14 residues. V was clipped by 2 bases and J by 3 bases; unmatched bases: 2. CDR3 sequence reads: CASSLLAGDYEQYF. CDR3 DNA sequence: TGTGCCAGCAGCTTATTAGCGGGGGACTACGAGCAGTACTTC.

The CDR3, as DNA: TGTGCCAGCAGCCAACGGGGACTACCAAACACCGGGGAGCTGTTTTTT. Translation: CASSQRGLPNTGELFF. The V call is TRBV9, the J call TRBJ2-2; 7 positions agree with TRBD2. Germline loops: CDR1 SGDLS, CDR2 YYNGEE. This CDR3 region has 16 residues. J lost 2 bases, V lost 4 bases, and 8 bases had no gene match.

This sequence joins TRBV4-1 and TRBJ2-5, with D tentatively TRBD1 (7 bases). The germline V gene encodes CDR1 MGHRA and CDR2 YSYEKL. Trimming removed 0 bases from V and 5 bases from J, with 13 bases in between. This CDR3 contains 15 residues. CDR3 in amino acids: CASSQDLTGTETQYF. The CDR3 region has the DNA TGCGCCAGCAGCCAAGATCTGACAGGGACTGAGACCCAGTACTTC.

The chain has TRBV3-1 (or the pseudogene TRBV3-2) and TRBJ2-5, with no clear D. V lost 4 bases and J 2 bases, leaving 8 bases between the germline ends. CDR3 length: 13 amino acids. The germline gives CDR1 LGHDT, CDR2 YNNKEL (reference sequence). CDR3 protein: CASSPPEQETQYF. CDR3 coding DNA: TGTGCCAGCAGCCCCCCAGAGCAAGAGACCCAGTACTTC.

The chain combines TRBV7-2 with TRBJ2-3; 7 bases fit TRBD2. The J segment lost 6 bases and the V segment lost 5 bases, leaving 5 bases of the junction unmatched. The CDR3 runs to 13 residues. Germline lookup yields CDR1 SGHTA and CDR2 FQGNSA. The chain's CDR3 is CASSTLAVDTQYF. The CDR3 bases are TGTGCCAGCAGCACTCTAGCGGTTGATACGCAGTATTTT.

V usage is TRBV6-6 and J usage is TRBJ1-1, with 8 bases identical to TRBD1. The germline CDR1 and CDR2 sequences are MNHNY and SVGAGI (reference sequence). Trimming at V came to 6 bases and at J to 3 bases, leaving 6 bases not matched to a gene. The CDR3 is 14 amino acids. The CDR3 loop is CASSHRGMDTEAFF. The DNA for the CDR3 is TGTGCCAGCAGCCACAGGGGGATGGACACTGAAGCTTTCTTT.

This chain links TRBV7-9 with TRBJ2-7; TRBD2 matches 8 bases. V shed 0 bases and J 3 bases; nucleotides not matched to a gene: 7. There are 16 residues in the CDR3. The germline CDR1 and CDR2 sequences are SEHNR and FQNEAQ (reference sequence). The CDR3 sequence is CASSLAAGGEFYEQYF. Here the CDR3 DNA reads TGTGCCAGCAGCTTAGCCGCGGGGGGAGAGTTCTACGAGCAGTACTTC.

The V call is TRBV12-3 or TRBV12-4, the J call TRBJ2-5, with D maybe TRBD2 (5 bases). The V end was cut by 5 bases, the J end by 2 bases, with 6 bases between. The CDR3 runs to 12 residues. The chain's CDR3 is CASSTRQETQYF. CDR3 bases: TGTGCCAGCAGTACTAGACAAGAGACCCAGTACTTC.

This clone was found a few times. The chain carries TRBV30 and TRBJ1-6; possible D gene TRBD1, 6 bases. V was shortened by 3 bases and J by 0 bases, with 15 bases between the two germline ends. Germline V gives CDR1 GTSNPN, CDR2 SVGIG (reference sequence). The CDR3 is made up of 17 amino acids. The CDR3 loop reads CAWRTGHKSSYNSPLHF. CDR3 DNA: TGTGCCTGGAGGACGGGACACAAGAGCTCCTATAATTCACCCCTCCACTTT.